The 28 T cell receptor beta chains given below trace back to one sample, sequenced in a study of radiotherapy plus CTLA-4 blockade in lung cancer. Clones were sequenced by immunoSEQ multiplex PCR, and TCRdb holds only the in-frame ones, with some missing. The top ten clones hold about 0.79% of a sample with around 82,000 clones, 84% of them seen once. The source material was peripheral blood, sampled from a patient treated with radiotherapy plus ipilimumab. Receptors were obtained from a human donor with non-small cell lung cancer who had stable disease on radiotherapy plus ipilimumab.

The CDR3 here is CASSELNEQFF. The CDR3 nucleotides are TGTGCCAGCAGTGAACTCAATGAGCAGTTCTTC. The chain employs TRBV2 and TRBJ2-1; D gene ambiguous. This CDR3 is built from 11 residues. Trimming removed 2 bases at V and 6 bases at J, with 2 bases between. Looked up from germline, CDR1 is SNHLY and CDR2 is FYNNEI.

J is TRBJ2-1 and V is TRBV6-1, with TRBD1 matching 10 bases. The CDR3 consists of 15 residues. Germline V gene data show CDR1 as MNHNS and CDR2 as SASEGT. The ends lost 5 bases at V and 0 bases at J; junction bases unmatched: 1. The CDR3 sequence: CASSRTGGSYNEQFF. In DNA, the CDR3 is TGTGCCAGCAGTAGGACAGGGGGCTCCTACAATGAGCAGTTCTTC.

V is TRBV7-9 and J is TRBJ2-2; TRBD2 might be the D (7 bases). There are 16 residues in the CDR3. Per the germline V gene, CDR1 is SEHNR and CDR2 is FQNEAQ (reference sequence). Trimming took 3 bases from V and 4 from J, leaving 15 bases between them. CDR3 sequence (DNA): TGTGCCAGCAGCTTTACGGGGGGCCCAGGCACCGGGGAGCTGTTTTTT. Translation: CASSFTGGPGTGELFF.

The chain employs TRBV5-1 and TRBJ1-6; 7 bases align to TRBD1. V lost 3 bases and J lost 8; bases outside the gene matches: 8. There are 15 residues in the CDR3. Germline lookup yields CDR1 SGHRS and CDR2 YFSETQ. The CDR3 sequence is CASSSDRVRDSPLHF. In nucleotides, the CDR3 is TGCGCCAGCAGCTCCGACAGGGTGCGAGATTCACCCCTCCACTTT.

The chain is built from TRBV30 and TRBJ1-1; D is ambiguous. This CDR3 region has 13 residues. The V gene lost 3 bases and the J gene lost 3 bases, with 11 bases spanning the gap. Germline V gene lookup returns CDR1 GTSNPN and CDR2 SVGIG (reference sequence). The DNA of the CDR3 is TGTGCCTGGAGCCCGCGTTGGGACACTGAAGCTTTCTTT. Translated: CAWSPRWDTEAFF.

In its sample, this clone was seen a few times. CDR3 sequence (DNA): TGTGCCAGCAGTTTAAGCAAGACCCCTGGCTACACCTTC. It yields the protein CASSLSKTPGYTF. V and J are TRBV28 and TRBJ1-2; D unclear. Per germline, CDR1 MDHEN and CDR2 SYDVKM. The length of the CDR3 is 13 residues. Trimming left V 2 bases short and J 7 bases short, with 11 bases between.

This clone showed up just a few times. V and J are TRBV27 and TRBJ1-2; D is unclear. Trimming took 5 bases from V and 7 from J, leaving 11 bases between them. The CDR3 extends over 12 amino acids. The germline V gene has CDR1 MNHEY and CDR2 SMNVEV (reference sequence). Here the CDR3 reads CASSTGSFGYTF. The CDR3 DNA sequence: TGTGCCAGCAGTACCGGGTCGTTTGGCTACACCTTC.

This clone appeared once. V is TRBV5-1 and J is TRBJ2-2; 7 bases align to TRBD1. With V trimmed by 4 bases and J by 5 bases, 11 bases remained unmatched. The CDR3 spans 16 residues. CDR1 and CDR2 from the germline V gene are SGHRS and YFSETQ. CDR3 region: CASSRQGIVGTGELFF. DNA of the CDR3: TGCGCCAGCAGCCGACAGGGAATTGTTGGAACCGGGGAGCTGTTTTTT.

The V and J genes are TRBV28 and TRBJ1-5; TRBD1 aligns across 7 bases. The V gene's germline CDR1 is MDHEN and CDR2 SYDVKM. After removal of 5 bases from V and 8 bases from J, the junction contained 12 bases not matched to a gene. This CDR3 region has 15 residues. The CDR3 sequence is CASSPPTGDWEPQHF. CDR3 sequence (DNA): TGTGCCAGCAGTCCGCCCACAGGGGATTGGGAGCCCCAGCATTTT.

The gene calls are TRBV2 and TRBJ2-7, with D possibly TRBD2 on 5 matching bases. This CDR3 contains 14 residues. Trimming took off 5 bases at V and 0 bases at J, with 11 bases between the two ends. Germline CDR1 reads SNHLY; CDR2 reads FYNNEI. The CDR3 spells CASSPDLSSYEQYF. Written as DNA, the CDR3 is TGTGCCAGCAGTCCGGACTTGAGCTCCTACGAGCAGTACTTC.

The CDR3 coding sequence is TGTGCCAGCGGAGTAGCCGGGACGGTGAACACCGGGGAGCTGTTTTTT. It codes for CASGVAGTVNTGELFF. The V call is TRBV7-6, the J call TRBJ2-2; D is possibly TRBD1 or TRBD2 (5 bases each). The germline CDR1 and CDR2 sequences are SGHVS and FNYEAQ. Trimming left V 8 bases short and J 1 base short, with 17 bases between. The CDR3 length is 16 residues.

The chain uses TRBV28 and TRBJ1-5; D is undetermined. V dropped 3 bases and J dropped 6 bases, with 9 bases sitting between them. CDR1 MDHEN and CDR2 SYDVKM come from the germline V gene. This CDR3 has 13 residues. CDR3 sequence reads: CASSLLGFQPQHF. Here the CDR3 DNA reads TGTGCCAGCAGTTTGTTAGGGTTTCAGCCCCAGCATTTT.

V is TRBV5-1 and J is TRBJ2-1; D uncertain. V was clipped by 1 base and J by 6 bases, with 8 bases between them. This CDR3 comprises 13 residues. The germline CDR1 and CDR2 sequences are SGHRS and YFSETQ. CDR3 sequence: CASSLISSNEQFF. The CDR3 nucleotides are TGCGCCAGCAGCTTGATTAGTAGCAATGAGCAGTTCTTC. The full variable domain, its missing parts supplied by reference TRBV5-1 and TRBJ2-1, is KAGVTQTPRYLIKTRGQQVTLSCSPISGHRSVSWYQQTPGQGLQFLFEYFSETQRNKGNFPGRFSGRQFSNSRSEMNVSTLELGDSALYLCASSLISSNEQFFGPGTRLTVL.

The CDR3 region is CASSPGGDFERLTDTQYF. In nucleotides, the CDR3 is TGTGCCAGCAGCCCCGGTGGAGATTTTGAGAGACTCACAGATACGCAGTATTTT. The V gene is TRBV4-2, the J gene TRBJ2-3, with unresolved D. Germline V lookup: CDR1 LGHNA, CDR2 YNFKEQ. The V end lost 4 bases, the J end lost 2 bases, and 22 bases lay between the germline ends. The CDR3 contains 18 residues.

The chain recombines TRBV28 with TRBJ1-2, with TRBD1 identical over 7 bases. The ends lost 6 bases at V and 3 bases at J; junction bases unmatched: 7. Germline lookup yields CDR1 MDHEN and CDR2 SYDVKM. This CDR3 region has 14 residues. CDR3 protein: CASSARGKDYGYTF. The CDR3, as DNA: TGTGCCAGCAGCGCCAGGGGGAAGGACTATGGCTACACCTTC.

The CDR3 sequence is CASSKSSYNEQFF. CDR3 coding DNA: TGTGCCAGCTCAAAGAGCTCCTACAATGAGCAGTTCTTC. The V call is TRBV18, the J call TRBJ2-1; D is unresolved. V was clipped by 5 bases and J by 0 bases, with 5 bases between them. The CDR3 is 13 residues long. Germline V gene lookup returns CDR1 KGHSH and CDR2 LQKENI.

This clone has more than one count but fewer than ten. The V call is TRBV5-4, the J call TRBJ2-5, with D possibly being TRBD1 or TRBD2 (7 bases each). Judging by the DNA end, TRBJ2-7 fits better; the J call may be wrong. The germline gives CDR1 SGHNT, CDR2 YYREEE (reference sequence). CDR3 size: 15 residues. CDR3 region: CASSGGDSFSYEQYF. CDR3 DNA sequence: TGTGCCAGCAGCGGGGGGGACAGCTTCTCCTACGAGCAGTACTTC.

The CDR3 reads CASSLEPVDEQYF. CDR3 bases: TGTGCCAGCAGCTTGGAGCCAGTTGACGAGCAGTACTTC. The V and J genes are TRBV5-4 and TRBJ2-5; D ambiguous. The DNA end is more similar to TRBJ2-7, so the J call may be wrong. The CDR3 consists of 13 residues. Germline CDR1 reads SGHNT; CDR2 reads YYREEE (reference sequence).

This chain connects TRBV14 to TRBJ1-6; D is unclear. Between the trimmed V and J ends, which lost 0 bases and 10 bases, there was a span of 13 bases. CDR1 is SGHDN, CDR2 FVKESK, per germline. This CDR3 is 15 amino acids long. The CDR3 DNA follows: TGTGCCAGCAGCCAAGATCCGCACAGCCTCTCACCCCTCCACTTT. Its protein is CASSQDPHSLSPLHF.

V is TRBV14 and J is TRBJ2-1; 9 nucleotides agree with TRBD2. The CDR3 runs to 15 residues. With V trimmed by 1 base and J by 4 bases, 2 bases remained unmatched. CDR1 and CDR2 from the germline V gene are SGHDN and FVKESK. This CDR3 reads CASSQGGRGYNEQFF. CDR3 sequence (DNA): TGTGCCAGCAGCCAAGGCGGGAGGGGTTACAATGAGCAGTTCTTC.

The chain is built from TRBV5-1 and TRBJ1-2; D gene ambiguous. Trimming pared 4 bases from V and 1 base from J, leaving 11 bases between. Germline V gene data show CDR1 as SGHRS and CDR2 as YFSETQ. There are 14 residues in the CDR3. CDR3 region: CASSEIAFNYGYTF. The CDR3 DNA is TGCGCCAGCAGCGAAATAGCGTTTAACTATGGCTACACCTTC.

CDR3 region: CASSLRGPRTDTQYF. As DNA, the CDR3 is TGTGCCAGCAGTTTAAGGGGCCCCCGCACAGATACGCAGTATTTT. The V call is TRBV28, the J call TRBJ2-3, with D possibly matching TRBD1 (5 bases). The V and J ends lost 2 bases and 1 base respectively, with 10 bases between them. The CDR3 loop spans 15 amino acids. Per germline, CDR1 MDHEN and CDR2 SYDVKM.

V usage is TRBV10-3 and J usage is TRBJ2-6; D gene uncertain. Germline V gene data show CDR1 as ENHRY and CDR2 as SYGVKD. With 6 bases removed from V and 4 bases from J, the gap between germline ends came to 13 bases. CDR3 length: 15 amino acids. The CDR3 region has the DNA TGTGCCATCAGCCAGGATCCCGTGGGGGCCAACGTCCTGACTTTC. Its translation: CAISQDPVGANVLTF.

The gene calls are TRBV5-4 and TRBJ2-7; the D is unclear. V was cut by 4 bases and J by 4 bases, with 18 bases left in between. The CDR3 consists of 15 residues. Germline V gene data show CDR1 as SGHNT and CDR2 as YYREEE (reference sequence). The CDR3 coding sequence is TGTGCCAGCAGCCCAGCGAAGGGTAGGGCATACGAGCAGTACTTC. Protein product: CASSPAKGRAYEQYF.

The chain uses TRBV30 and TRBJ2-7; D remains unclear. CDR3 length: 11 residues. V lost 2 bases to trimming and J lost 3 bases, with 5 bases between them. CDR1 GTSNPN and CDR2 SVGIG come from the germline V gene (reference sequence). The CDR3 region has the DNA TGTGCCTGGAGTACTAACTACGAGCAGTACTTC. This codes for CAWSTNYEQYF.

The rearrangement uses TRBV6-4 and TRBJ1-2; 7 nucleotides match TRBD1. With V trimmed by 4 bases and J by 13 bases, 12 bases remained unmatched. CDR3 length: 13 residues. Germline-derived CDR1 and CDR2 are MRHNA and SNTAGT. The CDR3 loop is CASSASGDRFLTF. The CDR3 DNA is TGTGCCAGCAGTGCCTCCGGGGACAGATTTCTCACCTTC.

V gene TRBV14 combines with J gene TRBJ2-1; D remains ambiguous. The CDR3 contains 13 residues. V lost 1 base and J lost 6, with 7 bases in between. Per the germline V gene, CDR1 is SGHDN and CDR2 is FVKESK. DNA of the CDR3: TGTGCCAGCAGCCAAGGGCGGCTCAATGAGCAGTTCTTC. Its protein is CASSQGRLNEQFF.

The chain has TRBV6-6 and TRBJ1-2; 7 bases are a match to TRBD1. The V segment lost 3 bases and the J segment 4 bases; nucleotides outside the gene matches: 5. Germline V gene lookup returns CDR1 MNHNY and CDR2 SVGAGI (reference sequence). This CDR3 spans 14 amino acids. Written as DNA, the CDR3 is TGTGCCAGCAGTTATGACAGGGCGAGCTATGGCTACACCTTC. This codes for CASSYDRASYGYTF.